Detailed here is one TCR beta chain. Antigen: not known. Using immunoSEQ multiplex PCR, the repertoire was profiled, and TCRdb retains in-frame clones only, with some absent. The table includes approximately 100,000 clones, around 73% detected once. This sample was taken from a study of cytotoxic CD8 clonotypes in ibrutinib-treated CLL. Study overall: Researchers reported 11 relapsed/refractory and about 14 treatment-naive patients, 17 of them IGHV unmutated. Findings and caveats of the study: Exceeding age-matched healthy donors, baseline clonality also tracked the counts of circulating CD8+ T cells. The public clonotypes identified were infrequent and showed contraction or stability on treatment.

The CDR3 loop spans 15 amino acids. Trimming removed 0 bases from V and 3 bases from J, with 10 bases in between. The germline CDR1 and CDR2 sequences are SGHRS and YFSETQ. The clonotype was recovered from a human donor with chronic lymphocytic leukemia. The specimen comprised PBMCs, sampled after 12 months of ibrutinib treatment. The rearrangement joins TRBV5-1 to TRBJ1-5; D is uncertain. DNA for the CDR3: TGCGCCAGCAGCTTGGAGGGTGCTTACAATCAGCCCCAGCATTTT. Translated: CASSLEGAYNQPQHF.